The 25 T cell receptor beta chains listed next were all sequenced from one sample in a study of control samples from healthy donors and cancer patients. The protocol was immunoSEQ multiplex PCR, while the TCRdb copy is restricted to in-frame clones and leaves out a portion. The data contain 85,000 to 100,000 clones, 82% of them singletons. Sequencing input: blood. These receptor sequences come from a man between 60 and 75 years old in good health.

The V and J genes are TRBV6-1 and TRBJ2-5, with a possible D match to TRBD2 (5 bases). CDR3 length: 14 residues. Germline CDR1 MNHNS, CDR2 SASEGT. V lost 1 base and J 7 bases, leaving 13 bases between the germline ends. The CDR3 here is CASSEGVPAGTQYF. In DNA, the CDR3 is TGTGCCAGCAGTGAAGGTGTACCGGCGGGGACCCAGTACTTC.

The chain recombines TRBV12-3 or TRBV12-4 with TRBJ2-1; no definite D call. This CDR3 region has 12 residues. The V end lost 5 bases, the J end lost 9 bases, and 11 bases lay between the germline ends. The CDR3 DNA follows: TGTGCCAGCAGTATTCTAGGTGGTGAGCAGTTCTTC. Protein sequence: CASSILGGEQFF.

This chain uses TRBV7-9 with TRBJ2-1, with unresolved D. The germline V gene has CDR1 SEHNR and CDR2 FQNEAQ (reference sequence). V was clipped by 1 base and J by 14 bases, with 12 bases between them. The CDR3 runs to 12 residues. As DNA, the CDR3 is TGTGCCAGCAGCTTAGATGTGCTAATGGAGTTCTTC. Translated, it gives CASSLDVLMEFF.

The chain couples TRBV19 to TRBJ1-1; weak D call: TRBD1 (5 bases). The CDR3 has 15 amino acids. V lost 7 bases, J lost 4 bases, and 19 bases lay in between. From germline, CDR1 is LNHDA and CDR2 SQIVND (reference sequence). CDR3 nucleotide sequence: TGTGCCAGTACCCCAGGGACCGTCCCGGGCACTGAAGCTTTCTTT. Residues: CASTPGTVPGTEAFF.

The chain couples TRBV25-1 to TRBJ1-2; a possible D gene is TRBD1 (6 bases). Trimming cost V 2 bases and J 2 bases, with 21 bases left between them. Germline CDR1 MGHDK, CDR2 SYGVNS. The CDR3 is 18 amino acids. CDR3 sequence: CASSERGVSDGRNYGYTF. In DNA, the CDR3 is TGTGCCAGCAGTGAAAGGGGGGTTTCGGACGGGAGAAACTATGGCTACACCTTC.

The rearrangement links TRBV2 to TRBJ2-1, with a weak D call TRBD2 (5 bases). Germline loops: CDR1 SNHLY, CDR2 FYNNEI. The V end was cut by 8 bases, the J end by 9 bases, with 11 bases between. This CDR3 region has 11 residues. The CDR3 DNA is TGTGCCAGCCCCCGGGGTACTGAGCAGTTCTTC. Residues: CASPRGTEQFF.

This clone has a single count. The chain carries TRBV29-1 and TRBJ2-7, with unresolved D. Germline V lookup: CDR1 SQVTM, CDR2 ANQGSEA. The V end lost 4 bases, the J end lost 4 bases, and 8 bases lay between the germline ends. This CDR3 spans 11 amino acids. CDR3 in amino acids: CSVVGGYEQYF. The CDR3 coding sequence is TGCAGCGTTGTCGGTGGTTACGAGCAGTACTTC.

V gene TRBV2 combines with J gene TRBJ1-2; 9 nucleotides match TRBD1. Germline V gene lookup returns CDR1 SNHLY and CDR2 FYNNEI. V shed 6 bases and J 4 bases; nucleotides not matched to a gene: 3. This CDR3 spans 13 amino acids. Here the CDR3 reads CASRGQGGYGYTF. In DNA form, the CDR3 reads TGTGCCAGCAGGGGACAGGGCGGCTATGGCTACACCTTC.

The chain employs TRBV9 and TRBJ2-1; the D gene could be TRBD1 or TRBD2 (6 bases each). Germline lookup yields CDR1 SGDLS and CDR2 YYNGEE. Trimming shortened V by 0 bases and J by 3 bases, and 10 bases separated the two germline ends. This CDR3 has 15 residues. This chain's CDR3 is CASSVGGGGYNEQFF. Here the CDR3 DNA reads TGTGCCAGCAGCGTAGGTGGAGGGGGCTACAATGAGCAGTTCTTC.

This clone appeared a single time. CDR3 residues: CASRPEGPNQPQHF. The DNA of the CDR3 is TGTGCCAGCAGACCGGAAGGCCCCAATCAGCCCCAGCATTTT. This rearrangement joins TRBV28 to TRBJ1-5, with no clear D. Looked up from germline, CDR1 is MDHEN and CDR2 is SYDVKM. V lost 6 bases to trimming and J lost 3 bases, with 12 bases between them. The CDR3 length is 14 residues. The whole variable domain, filled in from reference TRBV28 and TRBJ1-5, reads DVKVTQSSRYLVKRTGEKVFLECVQDMDHENMFWYRQDPGLGLRLIYFSYDVKMKEKGDIPEGYSVSREKKERFSLILESASTNQTSMYLCASRPEGPNQPQHFGDGTRLSIL.

The CDR3 spells CASSFRGPGEQYF. For the CDR3, the DNA is TGTGCCAGCAGCTTCAGGGGGCCAGGCGAGCAGTACTTC. The rearrangement links TRBV5-6 to TRBJ2-7; 8 bases line up with TRBD1. Germline CDR1 is SGHDT and CDR2 is YYEEEE. The CDR3 length is 13 residues. J was trimmed by 6 bases and V by 2 bases; bases with no gene match: 4.

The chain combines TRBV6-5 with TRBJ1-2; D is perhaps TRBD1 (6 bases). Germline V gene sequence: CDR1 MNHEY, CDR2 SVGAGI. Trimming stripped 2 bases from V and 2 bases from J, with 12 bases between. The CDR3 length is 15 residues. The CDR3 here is CASSYRRTENYGYTF. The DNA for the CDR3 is TGTGCCAGCAGTTACAGAAGGACAGAAAACTATGGCTACACCTTC.

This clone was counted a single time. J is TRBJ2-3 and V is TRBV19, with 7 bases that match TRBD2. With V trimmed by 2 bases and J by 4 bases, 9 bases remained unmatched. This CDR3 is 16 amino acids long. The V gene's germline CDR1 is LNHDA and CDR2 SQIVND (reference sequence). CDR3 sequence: CASSIRGGSGADTQYF. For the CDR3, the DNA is TGTGCCAGTAGTATAAGAGGCGGGAGTGGCGCAGATACGCAGTATTTT. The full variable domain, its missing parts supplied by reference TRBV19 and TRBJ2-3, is DGGITQSPKYLFRKEGQNVTLSCEQNLNHDAMYWYRQDPGQGLRLIYYSQIVNDFQKGDIAEGYSVSREKKESFPLTVTSAQKNPTAFYLCASSIRGGSGADTQYFGPGTRLTVL.

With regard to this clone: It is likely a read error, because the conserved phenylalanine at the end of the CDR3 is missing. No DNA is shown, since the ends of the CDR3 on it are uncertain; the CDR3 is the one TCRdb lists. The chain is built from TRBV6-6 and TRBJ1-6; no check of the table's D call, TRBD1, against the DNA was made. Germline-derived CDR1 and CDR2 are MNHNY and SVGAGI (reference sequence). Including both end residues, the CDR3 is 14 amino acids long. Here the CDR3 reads CASSYGDSSFAHYS.

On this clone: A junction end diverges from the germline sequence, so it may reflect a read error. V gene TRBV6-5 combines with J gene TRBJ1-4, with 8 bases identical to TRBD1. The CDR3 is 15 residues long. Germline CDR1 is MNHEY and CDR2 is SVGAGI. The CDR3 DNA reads TGTGCCAGCAGTGACTCAGGGGGCCATAATGAAAAACTGTTTTTT. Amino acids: CASSDSGGHNEKLFF.

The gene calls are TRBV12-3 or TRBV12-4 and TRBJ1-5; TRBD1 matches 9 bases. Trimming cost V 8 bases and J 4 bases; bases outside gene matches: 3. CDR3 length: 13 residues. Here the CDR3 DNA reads TGTGCCAGCCGGGACAGGGTGAATCAGCCCCAGCATTTT. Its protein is CASRDRVNQPQHF.

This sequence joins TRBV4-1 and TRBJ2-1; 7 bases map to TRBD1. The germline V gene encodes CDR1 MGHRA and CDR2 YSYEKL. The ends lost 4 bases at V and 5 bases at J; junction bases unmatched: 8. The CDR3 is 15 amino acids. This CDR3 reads CASSPLGTAHNEQFF. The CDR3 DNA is TGCGCCAGCAGCCCCCTTGGGACAGCTCACAATGAGCAGTTCTTC.

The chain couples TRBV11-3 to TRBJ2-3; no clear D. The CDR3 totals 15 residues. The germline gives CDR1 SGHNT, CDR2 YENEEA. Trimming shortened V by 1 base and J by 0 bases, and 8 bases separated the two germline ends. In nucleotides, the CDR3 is TGTGCCAGCAGCTTAGGGGTCGAAAGCACAGATACGCAGTATTTT. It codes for CASSLGVESTDTQYF. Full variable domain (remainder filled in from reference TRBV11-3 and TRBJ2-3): EAGVVQSPRYKIIEKKQPVAFWCNPISGHNTLYWYLQNLGQGPELLIRYENEEAVDDSQLPKDRFSAERLKGVDSTLKIQPAELGDSAVYLCASSLGVESTDTQYFGPGTRLTVL.

The CDR3 nucleotides are TGTGCCAGCAGCCATCTGGCGGCGGACAGGGGTTATGGCTACACCTTC. As protein: CASSHLAADRGYGYTF. V is TRBV4-2 and J is TRBJ1-2, with TRBD1 matching over 9 bases. The CDR3 length is 16 residues. Per germline, CDR1 LGHNA and CDR2 YNFKEQ. V dropped 3 bases and J dropped 5; count of bases not matched to a gene: 10.

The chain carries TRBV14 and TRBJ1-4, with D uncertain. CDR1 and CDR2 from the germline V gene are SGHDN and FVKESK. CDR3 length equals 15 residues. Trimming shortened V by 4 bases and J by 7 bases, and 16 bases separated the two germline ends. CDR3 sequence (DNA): TGTGCCAGCAGCCCTACGCGTGGAGGTGTTGAAAAACTGTTTTTT. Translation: CASSPTRGGVEKLFF.

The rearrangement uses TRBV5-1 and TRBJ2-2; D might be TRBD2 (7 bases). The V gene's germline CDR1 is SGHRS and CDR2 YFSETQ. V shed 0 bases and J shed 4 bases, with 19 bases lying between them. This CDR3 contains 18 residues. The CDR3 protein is CASSLGPTARGGTGELFF. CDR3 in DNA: TGCGCCAGCAGCTTGGGACCGACAGCAAGGGGGGGCACCGGGGAGCTGTTTTTT.

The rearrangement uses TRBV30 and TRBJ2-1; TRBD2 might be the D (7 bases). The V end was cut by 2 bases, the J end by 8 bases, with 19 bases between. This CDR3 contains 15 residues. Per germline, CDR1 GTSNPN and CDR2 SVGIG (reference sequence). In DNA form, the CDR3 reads TGTGCCTGGAGTTTTTCCTCCGGGGGGCTAGATGAGCAGTTCTTC. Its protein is CAWSFSSGGLDEQFF.

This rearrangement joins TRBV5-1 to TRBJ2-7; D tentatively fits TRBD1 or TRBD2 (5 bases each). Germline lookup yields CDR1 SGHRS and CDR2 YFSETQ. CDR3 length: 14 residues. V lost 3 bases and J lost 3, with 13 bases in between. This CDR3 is CASSSGTARYEQYF. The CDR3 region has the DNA TGCGCCAGCAGCTCCGGGACGGCCCGCTACGAGCAGTACTTC.

CDR3 in amino acids: CASSIRPGGSYNEQFF. The CDR3 region has the DNA TGTGCCAGTAGTATAAGGCCAGGGGGCTCCTACAATGAGCAGTTCTTC. This chain connects TRBV19 to TRBJ2-1, with 7 bases identical to TRBD1. The CDR3 runs to 16 residues. V was clipped by 2 bases and J by 0 bases; unmatched bases: 4. Germline CDR1 and CDR2: LNHDA and SQIVND (reference sequence).

CDR3 DNA: TGTGCCAGCAGTTACAGTATGATGACAGGGTATGGCTACACCTTC. As protein: CASSYSMMTGYGYTF. The chain is built from TRBV6-5 and TRBJ1-2; 7 bases align to TRBD1. With 2 bases clipped from V and 5 bases from J, the junction kept 8 bases outside the gene matches. Germline assignment: CDR1 MNHEY and CDR2 SVGAGI. The CDR3 is 15 amino acids.